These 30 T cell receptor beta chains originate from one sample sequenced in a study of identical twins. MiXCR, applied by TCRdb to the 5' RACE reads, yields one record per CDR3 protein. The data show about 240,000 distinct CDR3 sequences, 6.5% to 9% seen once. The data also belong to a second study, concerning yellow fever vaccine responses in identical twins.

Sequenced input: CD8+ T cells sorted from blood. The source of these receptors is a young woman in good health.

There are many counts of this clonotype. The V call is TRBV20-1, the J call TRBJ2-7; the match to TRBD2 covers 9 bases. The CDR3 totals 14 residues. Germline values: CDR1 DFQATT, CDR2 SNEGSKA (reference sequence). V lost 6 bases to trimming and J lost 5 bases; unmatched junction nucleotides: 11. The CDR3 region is CSAGGLAGYHEQYF. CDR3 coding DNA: TGCAGTGCCGGTGGGCTAGCGGGATACCACGAGCAGTACTTC.

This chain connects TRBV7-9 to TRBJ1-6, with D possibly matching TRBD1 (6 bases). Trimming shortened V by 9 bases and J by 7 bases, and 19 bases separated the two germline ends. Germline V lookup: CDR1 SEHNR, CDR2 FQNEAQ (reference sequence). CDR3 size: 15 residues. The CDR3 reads CASQNGQRTNSPLHF. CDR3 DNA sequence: TGTGCCAGTCAGAATGGACAGCGAACGAATTCACCCCTCCACTTT.

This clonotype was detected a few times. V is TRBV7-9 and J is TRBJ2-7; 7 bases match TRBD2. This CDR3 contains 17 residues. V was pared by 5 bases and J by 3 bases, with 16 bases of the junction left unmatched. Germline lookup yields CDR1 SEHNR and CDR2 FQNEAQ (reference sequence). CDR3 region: CASSPFLPFRGVYEQYF. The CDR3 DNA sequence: TGTGCCAGCAGCCCTTTTCTTCCGTTTCGGGGGGTCTACGAGCAGTACTTC. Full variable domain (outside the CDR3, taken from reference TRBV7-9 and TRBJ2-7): DTGVSQNPRHKITKRGQNVTFRCDPISEHNRLYWYRQTLGQGPEFLTYFQNEAQLEKSRLLSDRFSAERPKGSFSTLEIQRTEQGDSAMYLCASSPFLPFRGVYEQYFGPGTRLTVT.

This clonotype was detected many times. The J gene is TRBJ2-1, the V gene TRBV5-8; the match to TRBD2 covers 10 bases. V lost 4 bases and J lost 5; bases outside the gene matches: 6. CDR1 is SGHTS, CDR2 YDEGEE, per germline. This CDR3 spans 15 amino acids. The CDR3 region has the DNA TGTGCCAGCAGCCCGGGGACTAGCGTCCACAATGAGCAGTTCTTC. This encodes CASSPGTSVHNEQFF.

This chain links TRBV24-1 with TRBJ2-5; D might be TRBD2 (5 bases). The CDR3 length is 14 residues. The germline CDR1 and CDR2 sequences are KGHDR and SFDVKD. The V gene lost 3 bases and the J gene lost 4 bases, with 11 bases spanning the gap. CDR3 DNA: TGTGCCACCAGTGATCTCGCCGAGGGAGAGACCCAGTACTTC. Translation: CATSDLAEGETQYF.

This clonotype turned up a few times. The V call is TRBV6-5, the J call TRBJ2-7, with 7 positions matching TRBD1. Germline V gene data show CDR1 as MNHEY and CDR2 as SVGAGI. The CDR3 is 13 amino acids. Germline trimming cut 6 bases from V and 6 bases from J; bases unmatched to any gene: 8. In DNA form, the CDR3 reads TGTGCCAGCAGCTACGGCAGGGGGATCGAGCAGTACTTC. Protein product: CASSYGRGIEQYF.

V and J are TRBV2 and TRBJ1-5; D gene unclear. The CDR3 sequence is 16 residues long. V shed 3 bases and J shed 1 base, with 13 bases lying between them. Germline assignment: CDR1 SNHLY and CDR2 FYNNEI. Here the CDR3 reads CASSEDVTWSNQPQHF. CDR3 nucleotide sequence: TGTGCCAGCAGTGAGGATGTAACTTGGAGCAATCAGCCCCAGCATTTT. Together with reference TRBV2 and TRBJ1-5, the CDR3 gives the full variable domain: EPEVTQTPSHQVTQMGQEVILRCVPISNHLYFYWYRQILGQKVEFLVSFYNNEISEKSEIFDDQFSVERPDGSNFTLKIRSTKLEDSAMYFCASSEDVTWSNQPQHFGDGTRLSIL.

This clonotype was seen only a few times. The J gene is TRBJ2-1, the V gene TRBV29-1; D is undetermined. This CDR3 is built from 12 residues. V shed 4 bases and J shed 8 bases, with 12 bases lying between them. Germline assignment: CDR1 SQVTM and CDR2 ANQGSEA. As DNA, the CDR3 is TGCAGCGTTGGAGTCTACGGCGATGAGCAGTTCTTC. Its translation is CSVGVYGDEQFF.

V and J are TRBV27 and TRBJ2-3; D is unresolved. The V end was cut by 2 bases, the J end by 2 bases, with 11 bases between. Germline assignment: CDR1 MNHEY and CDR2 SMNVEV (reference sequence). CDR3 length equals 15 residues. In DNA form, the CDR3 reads TGTGCCAGCAGTTTAAAAGGGCGAACCACAGATACGCAGTATTTT. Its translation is CASSLKGRTTDTQYF.

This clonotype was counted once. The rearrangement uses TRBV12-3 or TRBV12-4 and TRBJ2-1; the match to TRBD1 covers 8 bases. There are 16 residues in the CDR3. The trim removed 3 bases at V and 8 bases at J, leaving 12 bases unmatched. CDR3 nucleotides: TGTGCCAGCAGTTTTCCAGGGGGCATGAGGAGATATGAGCAGTTCTTC. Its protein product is CASSFPGGMRRYEQFF.

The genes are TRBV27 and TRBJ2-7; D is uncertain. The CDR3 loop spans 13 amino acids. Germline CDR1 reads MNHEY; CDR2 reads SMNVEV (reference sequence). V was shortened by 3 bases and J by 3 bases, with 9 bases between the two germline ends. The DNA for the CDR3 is TGTGCCAGCAGTTTCGCTCCGGGCTACGAGCAGTACGTC. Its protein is CASSFAPGYEQYV.

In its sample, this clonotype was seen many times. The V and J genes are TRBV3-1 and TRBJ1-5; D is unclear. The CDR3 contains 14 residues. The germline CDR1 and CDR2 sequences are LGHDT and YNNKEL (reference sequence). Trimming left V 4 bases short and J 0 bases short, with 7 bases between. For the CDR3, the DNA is TGTGCCAGCAGCCGGGGATATAGCAATCAGCCCCAGCATTTT. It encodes CASSRGYSNQPQHF.

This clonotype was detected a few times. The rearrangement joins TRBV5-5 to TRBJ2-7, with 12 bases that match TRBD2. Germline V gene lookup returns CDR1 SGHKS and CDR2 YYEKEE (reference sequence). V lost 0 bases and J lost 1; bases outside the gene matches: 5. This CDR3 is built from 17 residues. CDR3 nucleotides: TGTGCCAGCAGCTTGGGACTAGCGGGAGTTCTTTCCTACGAGCAGTACTTC. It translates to CASSLGLAGVLSYEQYF.

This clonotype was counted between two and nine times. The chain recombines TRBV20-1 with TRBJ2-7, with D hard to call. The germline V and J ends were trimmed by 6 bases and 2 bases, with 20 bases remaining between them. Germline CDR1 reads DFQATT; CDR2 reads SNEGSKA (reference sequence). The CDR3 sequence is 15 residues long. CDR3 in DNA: TGCAGTGCCGCAAACATAGAGCTGGCCCCCTACGAGCAGTACTTC. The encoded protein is CSAANIELAPYEQYF.

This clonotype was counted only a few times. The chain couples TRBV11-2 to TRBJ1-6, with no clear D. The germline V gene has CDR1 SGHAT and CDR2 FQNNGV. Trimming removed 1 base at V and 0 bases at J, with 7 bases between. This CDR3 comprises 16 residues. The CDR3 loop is CASSLVSVSYNSPLHF. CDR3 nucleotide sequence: TGTGCCAGCAGCTTAGTCTCTGTCTCCTATAATTCACCCCTCCACTTT.

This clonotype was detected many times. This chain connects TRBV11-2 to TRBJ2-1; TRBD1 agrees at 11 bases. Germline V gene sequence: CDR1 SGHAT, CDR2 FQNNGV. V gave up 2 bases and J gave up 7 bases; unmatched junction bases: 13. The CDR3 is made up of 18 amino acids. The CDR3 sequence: CASSLYVSGTGGGNEQFF. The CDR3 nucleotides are TGTGCCAGCAGCTTATACGTCTCCGGGACAGGGGGGGGGAATGAGCAGTTCTTC.

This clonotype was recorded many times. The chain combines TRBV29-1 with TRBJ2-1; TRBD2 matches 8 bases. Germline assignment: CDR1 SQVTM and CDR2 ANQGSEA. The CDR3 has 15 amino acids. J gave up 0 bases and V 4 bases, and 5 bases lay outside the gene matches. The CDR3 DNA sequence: TGCAGCGTTGGAACCGGGACTAGCTCCTACAATGAGCAGTTCTTC. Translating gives CSVGTGTSSYNEQFF.

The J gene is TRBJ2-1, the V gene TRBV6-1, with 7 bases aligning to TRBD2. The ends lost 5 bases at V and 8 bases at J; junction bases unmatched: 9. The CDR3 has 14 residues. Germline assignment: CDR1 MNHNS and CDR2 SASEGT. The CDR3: CASSLRDYQDEQFF. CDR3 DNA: TGTGCCAGCAGTCTCCGGGACTATCAAGATGAGCAGTTCTTC.

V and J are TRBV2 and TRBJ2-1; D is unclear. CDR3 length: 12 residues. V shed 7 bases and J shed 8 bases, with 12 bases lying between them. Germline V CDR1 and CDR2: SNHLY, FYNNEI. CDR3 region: CASNRIVDEQFF. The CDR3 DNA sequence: TGTGCCAGCAACCGGATTGTCGATGAGCAGTTCTTC. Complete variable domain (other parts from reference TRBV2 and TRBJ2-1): EPEVTQTPSHQVTQMGQEVILRCVPISNHLYFYWYRQILGQKVEFLVSFYNNEISEKSEIFDDQFSVERPDGSNFTLKIRSTKLEDSAMYFCASNRIVDEQFFGPGTRLTVL.

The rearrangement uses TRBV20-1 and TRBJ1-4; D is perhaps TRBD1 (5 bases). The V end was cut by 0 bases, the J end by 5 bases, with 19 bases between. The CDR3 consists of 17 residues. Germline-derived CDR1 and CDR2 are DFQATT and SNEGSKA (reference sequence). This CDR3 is CSARDSTAAQKNEKLFF. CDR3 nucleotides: TGCAGTGCTAGAGATTCGACAGCGGCACAGAAAAATGAAAAACTGTTTTTT.

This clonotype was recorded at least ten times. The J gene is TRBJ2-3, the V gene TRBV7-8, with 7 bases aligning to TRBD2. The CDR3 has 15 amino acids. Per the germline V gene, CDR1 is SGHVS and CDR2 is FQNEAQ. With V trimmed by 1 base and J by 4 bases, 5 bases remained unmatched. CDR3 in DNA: TGTGCCAGCAGCTTAGAGGCGGGAGTCGCAGATACGCAGTATTTT. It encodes CASSLEAGVADTQYF.

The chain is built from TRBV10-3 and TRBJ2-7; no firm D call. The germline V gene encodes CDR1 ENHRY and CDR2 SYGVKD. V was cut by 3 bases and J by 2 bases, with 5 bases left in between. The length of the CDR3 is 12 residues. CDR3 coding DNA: TGTGCCATCAGTGAATCTGCCTACGAGCAGTACGTC. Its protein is CAISESAYEQYV.

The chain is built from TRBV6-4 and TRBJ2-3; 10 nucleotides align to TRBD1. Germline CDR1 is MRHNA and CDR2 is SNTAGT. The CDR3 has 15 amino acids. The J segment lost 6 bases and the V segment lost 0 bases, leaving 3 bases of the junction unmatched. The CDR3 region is CASSDSTGGVDTQYF. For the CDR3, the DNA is TGTGCCAGCAGTGACTCGACAGGGGGCGTCGATACGCAGTATTTT.

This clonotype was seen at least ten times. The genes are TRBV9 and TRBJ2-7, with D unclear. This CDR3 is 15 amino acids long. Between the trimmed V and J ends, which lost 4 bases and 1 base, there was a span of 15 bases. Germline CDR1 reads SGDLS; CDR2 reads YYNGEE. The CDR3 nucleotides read TGTGCCAGCAGCCTCCGCAGTGGACGGTCCTACGAGCAGTACGTC. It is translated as CASSLRSGRSYEQYV.

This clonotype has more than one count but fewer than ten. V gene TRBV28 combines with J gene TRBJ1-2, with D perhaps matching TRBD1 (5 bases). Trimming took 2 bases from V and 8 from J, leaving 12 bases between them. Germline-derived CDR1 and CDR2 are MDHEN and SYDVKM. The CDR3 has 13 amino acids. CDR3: CASSLTGAQGYTF. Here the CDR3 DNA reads TGTGCCAGCAGTTTAACCGGGGCGCAGGGCTACACCTTC.

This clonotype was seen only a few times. The CDR3 coding sequence is TGCGCCAGCAGCCAAGAAGTGGGTCGGGAATCTAACTATGGCTACACCTTC. It translates to CASSQEVGRESNYGYTF. The V gene is TRBV4-1, the J gene TRBJ1-2, with D uncertain. V was clipped by 0 bases and J by 0 bases, with 14 bases between them. Per germline, CDR1 MGHRA and CDR2 YSYEKL. The CDR3 has 17 amino acids.

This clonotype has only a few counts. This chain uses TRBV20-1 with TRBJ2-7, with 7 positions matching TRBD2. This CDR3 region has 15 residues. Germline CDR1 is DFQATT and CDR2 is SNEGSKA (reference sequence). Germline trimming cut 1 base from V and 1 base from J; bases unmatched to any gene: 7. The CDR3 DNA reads TGCAGTGCTAGAGGGGAACGGGAGGCTTCCTACGAGCAGTACTTC. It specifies CSARGEREASYEQYF.

In DNA, the CDR3 is TGCAGCGTCGACTCACTAGCGGGAGGTTATAATGAGCAGTTCTTC. It yields the protein CSVDSLAGGYNEQFF. The rearrangement joins TRBV29-1 to TRBJ2-1; 12 bases map to TRBD2. This CDR3 has 15 amino acids. In germline, CDR1 is SQVTM, CDR2 ANQGSEA. The junction had 10 bases not matched to a gene; V was cut back by 6 bases and J by 7 bases.

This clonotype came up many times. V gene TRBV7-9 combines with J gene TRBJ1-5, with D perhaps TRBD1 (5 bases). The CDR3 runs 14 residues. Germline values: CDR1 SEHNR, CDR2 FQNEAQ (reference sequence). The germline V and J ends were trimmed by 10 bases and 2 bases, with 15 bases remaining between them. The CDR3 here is CATRAQGGNQPQHF. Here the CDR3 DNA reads TGTGCCACCAGGGCTCAAGGTGGCAATCAGCCCCAGCATTTT.

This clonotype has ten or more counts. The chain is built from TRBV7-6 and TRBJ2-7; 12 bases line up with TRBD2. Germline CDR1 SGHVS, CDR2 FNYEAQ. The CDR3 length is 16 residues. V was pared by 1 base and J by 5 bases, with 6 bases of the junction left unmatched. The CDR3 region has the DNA TGTGCCAGCAGCTTAGAACTAGCGGGAGGATTGGACGAGCAGTACTTC. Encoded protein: CASSLELAGGLDEQYF.